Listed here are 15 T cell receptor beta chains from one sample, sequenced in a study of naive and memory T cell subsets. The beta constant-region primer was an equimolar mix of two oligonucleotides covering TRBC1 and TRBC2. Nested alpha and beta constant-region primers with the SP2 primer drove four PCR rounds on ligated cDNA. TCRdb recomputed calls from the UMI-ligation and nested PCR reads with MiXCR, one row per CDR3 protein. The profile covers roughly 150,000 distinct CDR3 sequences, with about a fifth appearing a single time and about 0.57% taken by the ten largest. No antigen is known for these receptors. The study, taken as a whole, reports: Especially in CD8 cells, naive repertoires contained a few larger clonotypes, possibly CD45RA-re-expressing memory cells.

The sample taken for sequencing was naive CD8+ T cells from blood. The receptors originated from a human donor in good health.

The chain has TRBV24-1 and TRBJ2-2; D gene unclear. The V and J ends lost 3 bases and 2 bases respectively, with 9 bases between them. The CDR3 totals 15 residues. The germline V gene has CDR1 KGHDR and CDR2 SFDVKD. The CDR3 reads CATSDAASNTGELFF. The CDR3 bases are TGTGCCACCAGTGATGCCGCCTCCAACACCGGGGAGCTGTTTTTT.

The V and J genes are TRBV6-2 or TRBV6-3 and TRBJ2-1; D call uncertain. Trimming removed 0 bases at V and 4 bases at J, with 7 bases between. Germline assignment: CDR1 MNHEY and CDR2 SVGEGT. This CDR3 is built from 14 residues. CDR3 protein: CASSYSDGYNEQFF. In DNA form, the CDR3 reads TGTGCCAGCAGTTACTCGGATGGATACAATGAGCAGTTCTTC.

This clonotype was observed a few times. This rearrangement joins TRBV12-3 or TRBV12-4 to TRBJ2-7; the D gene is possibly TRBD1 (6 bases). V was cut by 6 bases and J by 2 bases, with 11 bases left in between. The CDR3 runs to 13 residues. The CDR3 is CASRGGFTYEQYF. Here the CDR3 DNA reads TGTGCCAGCAGAGGGGGATTTACCTACGAGCAGTACTTC.

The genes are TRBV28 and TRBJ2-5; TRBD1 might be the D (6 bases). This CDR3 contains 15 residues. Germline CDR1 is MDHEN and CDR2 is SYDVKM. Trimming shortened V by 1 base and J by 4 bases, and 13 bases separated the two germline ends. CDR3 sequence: CASSLFEQGGETQYF. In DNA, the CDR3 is TGTGCCAGCAGTTTATTTGAACAGGGCGGAGAGACCCAGTACTTC.

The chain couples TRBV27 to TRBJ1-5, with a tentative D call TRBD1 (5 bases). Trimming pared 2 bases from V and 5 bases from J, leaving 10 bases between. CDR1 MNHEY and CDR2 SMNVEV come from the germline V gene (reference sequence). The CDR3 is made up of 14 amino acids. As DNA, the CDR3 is TGTGCCAGCAGTTTAATAGGGGTACATCAGCCCCAGCATTTT. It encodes CASSLIGVHQPQHF.

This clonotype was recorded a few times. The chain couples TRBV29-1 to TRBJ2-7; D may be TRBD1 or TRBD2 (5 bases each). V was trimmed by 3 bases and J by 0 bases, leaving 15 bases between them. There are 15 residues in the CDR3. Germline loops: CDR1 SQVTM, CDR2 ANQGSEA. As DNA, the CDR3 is TGCAGCGTTGAGGGGGTGGACACCAGCTCCTACGAGCAGTACTTC. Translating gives CSVEGVDTSSYEQYF.

CDR3 protein: CASSEGWTNTEAFF. The CDR3 nucleotides are TGTGCCAGCAGTGAAGGGTGGACTAACACTGAAGCTTTCTTT. The chain recombines TRBV6-1 with TRBJ1-1; D gene uncertain. The V end was cut by 1 base, the J end by 2 bases, with 8 bases between. Germline CDR1 is MNHNS and CDR2 is SASEGT. The CDR3 consists of 14 residues.

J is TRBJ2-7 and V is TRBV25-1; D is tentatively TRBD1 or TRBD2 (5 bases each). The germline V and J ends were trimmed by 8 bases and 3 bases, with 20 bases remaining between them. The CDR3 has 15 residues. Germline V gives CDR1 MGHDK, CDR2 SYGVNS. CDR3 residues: CASERDRDGDYEQYF. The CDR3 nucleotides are TGTGCCAGCGAGAGGGACCGGGACGGGGACTACGAGCAGTACTTC.

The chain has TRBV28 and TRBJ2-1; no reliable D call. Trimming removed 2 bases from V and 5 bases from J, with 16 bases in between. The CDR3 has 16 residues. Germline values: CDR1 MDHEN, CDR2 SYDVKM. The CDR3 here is CASSLSKDLLDNEQFF. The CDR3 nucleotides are TGTGCCAGCAGTTTAAGTAAGGACCTGCTAGACAATGAGCAGTTCTTC.

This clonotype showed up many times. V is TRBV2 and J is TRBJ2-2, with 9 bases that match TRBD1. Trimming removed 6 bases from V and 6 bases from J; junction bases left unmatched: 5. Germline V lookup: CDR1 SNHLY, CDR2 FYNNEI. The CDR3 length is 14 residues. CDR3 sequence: CASSRDRDPGELFF. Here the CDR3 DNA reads TGTGCCAGCAGCCGGGACAGGGATCCCGGGGAGCTGTTTTTT. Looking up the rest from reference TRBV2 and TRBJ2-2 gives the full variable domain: EPEVTQTPSHQVTQMGQEVILRCVPISNHLYFYWYRQILGQKVEFLVSFYNNEISEKSEIFDDQFSVERPDGSNFTLKIRSTKLEDSAMYFCASSRDRDPGELFFGEGSRLTVL.

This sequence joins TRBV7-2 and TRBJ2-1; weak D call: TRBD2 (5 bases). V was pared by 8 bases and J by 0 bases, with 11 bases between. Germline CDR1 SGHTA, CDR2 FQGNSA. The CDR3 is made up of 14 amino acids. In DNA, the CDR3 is TGTGCCAGCGAACCGGGATACTCCTACAATGAGCAGTTCTTC. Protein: CASEPGYSYNEQFF.

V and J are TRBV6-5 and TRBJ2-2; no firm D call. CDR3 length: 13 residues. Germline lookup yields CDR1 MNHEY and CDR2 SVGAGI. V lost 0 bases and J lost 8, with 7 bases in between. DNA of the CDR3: TGTGCCAGCAGTTACTCCGAGGTTGGGGAGCTGTTTTTT. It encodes CASSYSEVGELFF.

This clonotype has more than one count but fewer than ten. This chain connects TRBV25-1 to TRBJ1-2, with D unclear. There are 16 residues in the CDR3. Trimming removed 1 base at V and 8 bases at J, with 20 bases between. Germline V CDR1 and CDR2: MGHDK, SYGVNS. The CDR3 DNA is TGTGCCAGCAGTGAATCCGCGGCTAGAGGTCTAGAAGGCTACACCTTC. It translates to CASSESAARGLEGYTF.

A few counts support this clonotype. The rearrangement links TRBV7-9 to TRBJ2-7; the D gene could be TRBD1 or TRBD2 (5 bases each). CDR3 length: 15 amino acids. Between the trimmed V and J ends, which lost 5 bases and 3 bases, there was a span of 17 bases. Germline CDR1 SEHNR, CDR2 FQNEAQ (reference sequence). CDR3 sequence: CASSPGPGIGYEQYF. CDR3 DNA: TGTGCCAGCAGCCCGGGGCCAGGGATCGGCTACGAGCAGTACTTC.

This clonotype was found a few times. The CDR3 DNA sequence: TGTGCCAGCTCACCGACCGGGACGGACGAGGCGGGTTCCTACAATGAGCAGTTCTTC. As protein: CASSPTGTDEAGSYNEQFF. The chain uses TRBV18 and TRBJ2-1; tentatively, D is TRBD1 or TRBD2 (5 bases each). Germline CDR1 reads KGHSH; CDR2 reads LQKENI. The CDR3 length is 19 residues. V dropped 3 bases and J dropped 1 base, with 22 bases sitting between them. Combining the CDR3 with reference TRBV18 and TRBJ2-1 gives the whole variable domain NAGVMQNPRHLVRRRGQEARLRCSPMKGHSHVYWYRQLPEEGLKFMVYLQKENIIDESGMPKERFSAEFPKEGPSILRIQQVVRGDSAAYFCASSPTGTDEAGSYNEQFFGPGTRLTVL.